This TCR beta chain came from a study of radiation and T cells in renal cell carcinoma. Findings and caveats of the study: Top tumor clonotypes rose in blood 2 weeks post-radiation, then contracted. Pretreatment tumor biopsies were lacking, so baseline clonotypes are unknown.

Indicated time point: baseline pretreatment blood. Treatment indicated: 15 Gy SBRT to primary tumor, nephrectomy 4 weeks later. Blood was sampled at baseline, 2 weeks and 4 weeks after SBRT. Clear cell pathology was present in this patient's renal cell carcinoma. Profiled with immunoSEQ multiplex PCR; TCRdb holds only in-frame clones, not every one. The sample contains 70,000 to 95,000 clones, 82% of which appear only once. This clone was recorded only once. Its antigen is unknown. Sample: blood, taken from a patient whose treatment included radiotherapy and nephrectomy. This receptor was identified in a man in his fifties or sixties with renal cell carcinoma.

This chain's CDR3 is CASSQIGTSERETQYF. The CDR3 DNA is TGCGCCAGCAGCCAAATCGGGACTAGCGAGCGAGAGACCCAGTACTTC. The V gene is TRBV4-3, the J gene TRBJ2-5, with 10 positions matching TRBD2. CDR1 is LGHNA, CDR2 YSLEER, per germline. The junction had 7 bases not matched to a gene; V was cut back by 2 bases and J by 4 bases. There are 16 residues in the CDR3.